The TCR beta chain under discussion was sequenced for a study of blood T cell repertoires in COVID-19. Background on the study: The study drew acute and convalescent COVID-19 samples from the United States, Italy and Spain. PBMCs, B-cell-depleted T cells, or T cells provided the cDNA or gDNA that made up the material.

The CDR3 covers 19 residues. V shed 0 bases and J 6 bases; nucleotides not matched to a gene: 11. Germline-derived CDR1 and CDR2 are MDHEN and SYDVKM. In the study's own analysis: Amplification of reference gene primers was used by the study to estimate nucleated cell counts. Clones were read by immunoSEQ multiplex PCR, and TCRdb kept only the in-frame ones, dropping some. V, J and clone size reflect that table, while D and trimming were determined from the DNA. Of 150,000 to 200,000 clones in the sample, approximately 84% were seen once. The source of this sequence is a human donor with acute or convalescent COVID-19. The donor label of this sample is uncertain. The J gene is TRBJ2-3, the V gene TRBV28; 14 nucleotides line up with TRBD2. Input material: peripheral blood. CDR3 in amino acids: CASSLWIGTSGSTLDTQYF. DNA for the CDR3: TGTGCCAGCAGTTTATGGATAGGGACTAGCGGGAGCACTTTGGATACGCAGTATTTT.